The following is a T cell receptor beta chain sequence with its context. The antigen is undetermined. The source of the sample is a study of cytomegalovirus exposure and HLA in healthy donors. Study-wide results and limits: Follow-up analysis later connected one missense variant in DCLRE1C with trimming of TCR beta V- and J-genes.

The study ran its PCR with 60 Vbeta and 13 Jbeta primers. Profiled with immunoSEQ multiplex PCR; TCRdb holds only in-frame clones, not every one. The sample holds some 41,000 clones. CDR3 length: 17 residues. Germline V gene sequence: CDR1 SGHRS, CDR2 YFSETQ. V gave up 0 bases and J gave up 0 bases, with 13 bases separating them. The J gene is TRBJ1-3, the V gene TRBV5-1; D is undetermined. The sample was PBMCs. The source of this sequence is a man aged 25-45 years in good health and CMV-seronegative. The CDR3: CASSLGPLENSGNTIYF. DNA for the CDR3: TGCGCCAGCAGCTTGGGACCTCTAGAGAACTCTGGAAACACCATATATTTT.